This T cell receptor (beta chain) was profiled in a study of low-dose radiotherapy and immunotherapy resistance in tumors. Study overall: Members of Cohort 2 were treated with 1 Gy per fraction every two weeks; their total was 13 Gy over 26 weeks. Patients were given intravenous nivolumab 240 mg every two weeks plus ipilimumab 1 mg/kg every six weeks. Once cycle 1 day 1 began, patients took oral aspirin 300 mg daily for four cycles.

The CDR3 is made up of 15 amino acids. In germline, CDR1 is MNHNY, CDR2 SVGAGI (reference sequence). Trimming removed 6 bases from V and 7 bases from J; junction bases left unmatched: 12. The time point was: before trial treatment. Covering alpha and beta chains, TRAV- and TRBV-specific primers were used for the first-strand cDNA. Both a constant-region primer and a V-primer adapter served to amplify TCRs across roughly 22 PCR cycles. One entry per CDR3 protein results from TCRdb running MiXCR on the reads. The table includes 75,000 to 95,000 distinct CDR3 sequences, 18% detected once. In its sample, this clonotype is medium-sized.

The clonotype originates from a male donor with prostate cancer. Sample: PBMCs, taken before treatment. This rearrangement joins TRBV6-6 to TRBJ2-7; 10 positions agree with TRBD1. CDR3 DNA: TGTGCCAGCAGAAGGGACAGGGGAGGGGACAGGGAGCAGTACTTC. Its translation is CASRRDRGGDREQYF.